This T cell receptor (beta chain) was captured in a study of beta chain features in type 1 diabetes. Study-wide points: HLA influence on TCRB rearrangement stayed unresolved here.

This clone was observed a handful of times. No antigen is known for it. Germline-derived CDR1 and CDR2 are SGHVS and FNYEAQ. After removal of 0 bases from V and 5 bases from J, the junction contained 9 bases not matched to a gene. The CDR3 sequence is 16 residues long. Expressed TCRB transcripts were sequenced after all isolated RNA was converted to cDNA. Sequenced by immunoSEQ multiplex PCR; TCRdb stores in-frame clones only, minus some. The data show a few hundred thousand clones, about 15% seen once. Sequenced material: naive CD4+ T cells from blood. The chain carries TRBV7-6 and TRBJ2-5; 7 bases fit TRBD2. The receptor's source is a woman aged 18-29 years in good health. The CDR3 sequence is CASSLALAGVWETQYF. The CDR3 DNA follows: TGTGCCAGCAGCTTAGCGTTGGCGGGAGTATGGGAGACCCAGTACTTC.